Shown below are 21 T cell receptor beta chains from a single sample sequenced in a study of blood T cell repertoires in COVID-19. Sequenced by immunoSEQ multiplex PCR; TCRdb stores in-frame clones only, minus some. The sample includes some 48,000 clones, around 83% of them seen just once. Sequencing was done on a sample of peripheral blood. Source of these receptors: a human donor in a cohort sampled during active COVID-19.

This chain joins TRBV15 and TRBJ1-2, with TRBD1 as a possible D gene (6 bases). CDR3 length: 17 amino acids. Between the trimmed V and J ends, which lost 2 bases and 4 bases, there was a span of 20 bases. The germline V gene encodes CDR1 LNHNV and CDR2 YYDKDF (reference sequence). The DNA for the CDR3 is TGTGCCACCAGCAGACCTCGTGGGCAGGGGCTCAGCTATGGCTACACCTTC. Residues: CATSRPRGQGLSYGYTF.

This chain uses TRBV4-2 with TRBJ2-2; unclear D gene. Germline V lookup: CDR1 LGHNA, CDR2 YNFKEQ. The CDR3 totals 16 residues. V shed 1 base and J shed 5 bases, with 14 bases lying between them. The CDR3 here is CASSQVRPTRTGELFF. The DNA of the CDR3 is TGTGCCAGCAGCCAAGTTAGGCCCACGCGGACCGGGGAGCTGTTTTTT.

In this sample, this clone turned up a few times. This chain links TRBV5-6 with TRBJ2-7, with D maybe TRBD2 (6 bases). Per the germline V gene, CDR1 is SGHDT and CDR2 is YYEEEE. Trimming removed 2 bases at V and 7 bases at J, with 7 bases between. The CDR3 contains 11 residues. CDR3 nucleotide sequence: TGTGCCAGCAGCTTTGGGACTGAGCAGTACTTC. This encodes CASSFGTEQYF.

The chain has TRBV12-3 or TRBV12-4 and TRBJ2-6; D remains unclear. This CDR3 has 13 residues. CDR3 coding DNA: TGTGCTAATCGGTTAGCTGGGGCCAACGTCCTGACTTTC. Translation gives CANRLAGANVLTF.

This sequence joins TRBV9 and TRBJ2-1; perhaps TRBD2 as D (7 bases). Germline CDR1 and CDR2: SGDLS and YYNGEE. The CDR3 has 15 residues. V was cut by 1 base and J by 2 bases, with 10 bases left in between. The CDR3 protein is CASSVLGGPYNEQFF. CDR3 sequence (DNA): TGTGCCAGCAGCGTATTGGGGGGGCCCTACAATGAGCAGTTCTTC. Drawing the rest from reference TRBV9 and TRBJ2-1, the complete variable domain is DSGVTQTPKHLITATGQRVTLRCSPRSGDLSVYWYQQSLDQGLQFLIQYYNGEERAKGNILERFSAQQFPDLHSELNLSSLELGDSALYFCASSVLGGPYNEQFFGPGTRLTVL.

CDR3 nucleotide sequence: TGTGCCAGCAGTACCGGGACAGGGGCTTTCTTT. Translation gives CASSTGTGAFF. The chain has TRBV28 and TRBJ1-1; TRBD1 matches 9 bases. CDR1 and CDR2 (germline): MDHEN, SYDVKM. J was trimmed by 11 bases and V by 5 bases; bases with no gene match: 3. This CDR3 region has 11 residues.

The chain combines TRBV9 with TRBJ2-2, with D uncertain. Germline values: CDR1 SGDLS, CDR2 YYNGEE. Trimming shortened V by 3 bases and J by 4 bases, and 7 bases separated the two germline ends. CDR3 size: 13 residues. CDR3 nucleotide sequence: TGTGCCAGCAGCGCACACCCCACCGGGGAGCTGTTTTTT. Translated: CASSAHPTGELFF.

The gene calls are TRBV5-1 and TRBJ2-5, with D perhaps TRBD2 (6 bases). The CDR3 is 13 amino acids. Trimming removed 2 bases from V and 4 bases from J, with 9 bases in between. Per the germline V gene, CDR1 is SGHRS and CDR2 is YFSETQ. This CDR3 reads CASSFTGGETQYF. Written as DNA, the CDR3 is TGCGCCAGCAGCTTTACCGGGGGAGAGACCCAGTACTTC.

The chain recombines TRBV2 with TRBJ1-2; D is possibly TRBD1 (5 bases). Per the germline V gene, CDR1 is SNHLY and CDR2 is FYNNEI. The length of the CDR3 is 13 residues. V lost 5 bases and J lost 5, with 12 bases in between. In DNA form, the CDR3 reads TGTGCCAGCAGTCCCAGGACAAGGTATGGCTACACCTTC. This gives the protein CASSPRTRYGYTF.

This clone is a singleton in its sample. The chain joins TRBV5-8 to TRBJ1-1, with 8 bases fitting TRBD1. The CDR3 is 15 amino acids. Trimming at V came to 3 bases and at J to 4 bases, leaving 8 bases not matched to a gene. Looked up from germline, CDR1 is SGHTS and CDR2 is YDEGEE. The CDR3 nucleotides are TGTGCCAGCAGCTCAGGGGACAGGACGTCCACTGAAGCTTTCTTT. Amino acids: CASSSGDRTSTEAFF.

The gene calls are TRBV30 and TRBJ1-2, with a tentative D call TRBD1 (6 bases). This CDR3 comprises 12 residues. Germline lookup yields CDR1 GTSNPN and CDR2 SVGIG (reference sequence). In DNA form, the CDR3 reads TGTGCTCAAGCCACAGGGAACTATGGCTACACCTTC. Protein sequence: CAQATGNYGYTF.

This sequence joins TRBV12-5 and TRBJ2-4; D might be TRBD2 (5 bases). From germline, CDR1 is LGHNT and CDR2 FRNRAP. The CDR3 extends over 15 amino acids. Trimming took 4 bases from V and 0 from J, leaving 10 bases between them. DNA for the CDR3: TGTGCTAGTGGTTCCATTGGACTAGCCAAAAACATTCAGTACTTC. It encodes CASGSIGLAKNIQYF.

V is TRBV2 and J is TRBJ2-5; D remains unclear. Germline V CDR1 and CDR2: SNHLY, FYNNEI. This CDR3 contains 13 residues. The V end was cut by 6 bases, the J end by 4 bases, with 12 bases between. CDR3 coding DNA: TGTGCCAGCAGAGACCTGCCGGGAGAGACCCAGTACTTC. This encodes CASRDLPGETQYF. Variable domain in full (rest from reference TRBV2 and TRBJ2-5): EPEVTQTPSHQVTQMGQEVILRCVPISNHLYFYWYRQILGQKVEFLVSFYNNEISEKSEIFDDQFSVERPDGSNFTLKIRSTKLEDSAMYFCASRDLPGETQYFGPGTRLLVL.

The chain links TRBV5-1 to TRBJ1-2, with D unclear. V gave up 1 base and J gave up 2 bases, with 9 bases separating them. The length of the CDR3 is 14 residues. The germline V gene has CDR1 SGHRS and CDR2 YFSETQ. The CDR3 protein is CASSLIPSNYGYTF. The CDR3 nucleotides read TGCGCCAGCAGCTTGATCCCAAGCAACTATGGCTACACCTTC.

V is TRBV5-1 and J is TRBJ2-3, with 10 bases lining up with TRBD2. With 0 bases clipped from V and 0 bases from J, the junction kept 7 bases outside the gene matches. This CDR3 region has 18 residues. Germline V lookup: CDR1 SGHRS, CDR2 YFSETQ. CDR3 coding DNA: TGCGCCAGCAGCTTGGGTGCTAGCGGGGGAACTAGCACAGATACGCAGTATTTT. It encodes CASSLGASGGTSTDTQYF.

This clone occurred once. This chain links TRBV30 with TRBJ1-5; D call uncertain. V was trimmed by 1 base and J by 2 bases, leaving 12 bases between them. Per germline, CDR1 GTSNPN and CDR2 SVGIG (reference sequence). The CDR3 covers 15 residues. This CDR3 reads CAWSELPGGNQPQHF. CDR3 DNA sequence: TGTGCCTGGAGTGAGCTACCCGGGGGCAATCAGCCCCAGCATTTT.

The J gene is TRBJ2-3, the V gene TRBV11-2; 9 bases align to TRBD1. V gave up 2 bases and J gave up 3 bases; unmatched junction bases: 3. Germline lookup yields CDR1 SGHAT and CDR2 FQNNGV. CDR3 size: 15 residues. CDR3 nucleotide sequence: TGTGCCAGCAGCTTAATAGGACAGGGGACAGATACGCAGTATTTT. Its translation is CASSLIGQGTDTQYF.

This clone was counted once. The chain couples TRBV5-4 to TRBJ1-4; the match to TRBD1 covers 9 bases. V was pared by 1 base and J by 8 bases, with 6 bases of the junction left unmatched. From germline, CDR1 is SGHNT and CDR2 YYREEE (reference sequence). The CDR3 has 15 amino acids. The CDR3 DNA reads TGTGCCAGCAGCTTGTCCGGACAGGGGACAGAAAAACTGTTTTTT. As protein: CASSLSGQGTEKLFF.

This clone was observed a handful of times. This CDR3 reads CASSPQGQGRNQPQHF. CDR3 DNA sequence: TGTGCCAGCAGCCCCCAGGGACAGGGTCGGAATCAGCCCCAGCATTTT. V is TRBV11-2 and J is TRBJ1-5, with 9 bases fitting TRBD1. There are 16 residues in the CDR3. CDR1 is SGHAT, CDR2 FQNNGV, per germline. Trimming at V came to 5 bases and at J to 4 bases, leaving 9 bases not matched to a gene.

As concerns this clone: Compared with germline, one end of the junction differs, possibly owing to a read error. The V and J genes are TRBV19 and TRBJ2-3; tentative D call: TRBD1 (6 bases). The germline CDR1 and CDR2 sequences are LNHDA and SQIVND (reference sequence). The CDR3 sequence is 16 residues long. The chain's CDR3 is CASSKSWGGGTDTQYF. In DNA form, the CDR3 reads TGTGCCAGTAGCAAATCGTGGGGTGGGGGCACGGATACGCAGTATTTT.

This clone was seen more than once but under ten times. A much larger clone lies a single base off, so this may be a read error. The sample holds other DNA sequences that translate to the same CDR3. The V gene is TRBV19, the J gene TRBJ1-5, with no clear D. From germline, CDR1 is LNHDA and CDR2 SQIVND (reference sequence). The CDR3 sequence is 12 residues long. V was trimmed by 6 bases and J by 1 base, leaving 4 bases between them. The CDR3 nucleotides read TGTGCCAGTAGACAGAGCAATCAGCCCCAGCATTTT. Amino acids: CASRQSNQPQHF.